The entry below gives a single T cell receptor beta chain sequence along with its context. Its antigen specificity is not known. No base qualities exist here, and no much larger clone lies one base off it. Using the deep immunoSEQ assay, TCR CDR3 regions were amplified from genomic DNA by multiplex PCR. For each cell subset, the extracted genomic DNA was distributed evenly across all wells of several immunoSEQ 96-well plates, and each plate served as one replicate. For sorted subsets, 150 to 250 ng of genomic DNA, equivalent to some 30,000 T cell genomes, went into each replicate PCR. Purified libraries were quantified with a Qubit 3.0 fluorometer, sized on a Bioanalyzer 2100, and re-quantified with the KAPA Library Quantification kit. A separate single-read 150-cycle Illumina NextSeq 550 flow cell was used to sequence each immunoSEQ 96-well plate. The paper's data handling went like this. Because the immunoSEQ output held only junctional sequences and lacked quality scores, the filtering could not match the filtering applied to full-length reads. Sequences were annotated with PyIR, a Python wrapper for IgBLAST v1.9, and V/J genes and CDR3 were assigned using IMGT germline references. Reads with weak V/J assignments (E-value above 1e-6), missing CDR3, stop codons, out-of-frame junctions, or ambiguous translated residues were removed. V3J clonotypes were defined by identical inferred V gene, J gene, and CDR3 amino acid sequence. Percentage overlap between repertoires was calculated by dividing the number of shared unique clonotypes by the size of the smaller repertoire. RTK rarefaction, the Chao1 estimator, and Recon v2.1 estimates of unobserved clonotypes were used to assess repertoire richness. For all TCRbeta clonotypes obtained by the gDNA method from a handful of donors, generation probabilities were computed with OLGA. Drawn from immuneACCESS, this table holds only the in-frame rearrangements with V and J called that TCRdb kept. Clones are partly lost; checked studies trace under half to an unresolved V gene and leave the rest unexplained. For V, J and clone size, that table is used; D and trimming come from the DNA. The table for this sample lists more than 2 million clones; 85% to 95% of them were counted only once. Of the sample, approximately 0.13% is held by the ten largest clones.

The sample belongs to a study of shared clonotypes between healthy human individuals (dated by TCRdb to the early 2020s). General notes on the study: A few men and a couple of women, aged 18 to 49 years, made up the cohort. For each donor, CD4 naive and CD4 memory were each given three plates, CD8 naive was given two plates, and CD8 memory was given one plate. To estimate repertoire size and how much clonotypes are shared between individuals, the study performed deep sequencing of blood TCR repertoires from a few healthy adults. To increase sequencing depth and limit assay-specific biases, TCR repertoire library preparation and sequencing were carried out by different laboratories using diverse techniques. Each donor's leukapheresis produced roughly between roughly 0.94 and 9.5 billion PBMCs.

Including cysteine and phenylalanine, the CDR3 has 14 amino acids. The kept DNA is CDR3 alone, 42 bases in frame from the first base. After removal of 6 bases from V and 5 bases from J, the junction retains 6 bases not matched to a gene. Sequences LNHDA (CDR1) and SQIVND (CDR2) are obtained from the germline V gene (reference sequence). Donors were healthy HIV-negative adults with no recently reported acute infections or vaccinations. Only Caucasian adults living in Nashville, Tennessee, USA were represented among the donors. CD4+ T cells were enriched by magnetic negative selection, after which naive cells were positively selected on CD45RA and the negative fraction was taken as the memory subset. Blood was collected by leukapheresis, and PBMCs were isolated by Ficoll-Histopaque density gradient centrifugation and then cryopreserved in liquid nitrogen vapor phase. Purity and quantity of every magnetically sorted T cell population were checked by analytical flow cytometry. Each sorted fraction had its genomic DNA isolated and then quantified by UV absorbance on a Nanodrop 2000c.

The study at large found these results: Based on pairwise subsampling, the degree of clonotype sharing among donors was expected to be affected by sequencing depth. Compared with non-shared clonotypes, clonotypes shared by all four sorted-subset donors had higher generation probabilities. Across a few donors, roughly 5.4% of naive CD4, approximately 3.5% of naive CD8, 2.3% of memory CD4, and under 0.45% of memory CD8 clonotypes were shared. Because the study included a small number of donors, the genetic and exposure-history diversity represented was limited. Only blood was sampled, and tissue TCR repertoires likely differ from those in blood. Estimated clonotype richness was generally larger for naive than for memory subsets. Incomplete sequencing was indicated by rarefaction of sorted-subset datasets, despite the large sequencing depth.

The receptor was isolated from a man aged 18 to 29 in good health. Sample: naive CD4+ T cells sorted from blood. The meaning of the sample's cell subset or site label: CD45RA+ positively selected. Rearrangement joined TRBV19 to TRBJ2-7; the junction holds 11 bases that match TRBD1. In nucleotide form, the sequence is TGTGCCAGTAGAAGGACAGGGGGCGACCACGAGCAGTACTTC. This codes for CASRRTGGDHEQYF.